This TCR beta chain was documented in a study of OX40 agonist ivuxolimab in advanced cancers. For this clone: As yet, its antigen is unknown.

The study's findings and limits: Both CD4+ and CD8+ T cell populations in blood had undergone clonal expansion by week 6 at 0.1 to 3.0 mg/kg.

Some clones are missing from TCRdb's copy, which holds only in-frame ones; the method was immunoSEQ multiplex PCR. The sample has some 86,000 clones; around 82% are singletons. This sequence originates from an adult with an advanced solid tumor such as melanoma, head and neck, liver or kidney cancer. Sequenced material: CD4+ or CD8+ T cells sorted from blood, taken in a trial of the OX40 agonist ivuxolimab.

The DNA for the CDR3 is TGTGCCAGCAGTGATGAAGGGGTTGGTAGCTTGGCCGAGCAGTACTTC. Protein product: CASSDEGVGSLAEQYF. The chain carries TRBV2 and TRBJ2-7; D may be TRBD1 (5 bases). Germline V gives CDR1 SNHLY, CDR2 FYNNEI. CDR3 length: 16 amino acids. Deletions cut 3 bases from V and 6 bases from J, with 21 bases between.